Below are 29 T cell receptor beta chains sequenced from a single sample in a study of cytomegalovirus exposure and HLA in healthy donors. With 60 Vbeta and 13 Jbeta primers, the PCR was carried out. Method: immunoSEQ multiplex PCR; TCRdb's copy keeps in-frame clones and lacks some. The sample carries 200,000 to 250,000 clones, 85% to 90% recorded once. The sample comprised PBMCs. The source of these receptors is a human donor in good health.

The chain couples TRBV6-6 to TRBJ1-5, with D possibly matching TRBD1 (6 bases). The CDR3 has 16 residues. V was pared by 6 bases and J by 5 bases, with 20 bases between. The germline gives CDR1 MNHNY, CDR2 SVGAGI (reference sequence). Here the CDR3 DNA reads TGTGCCAGCAGCATCACCACAGGGTCGCTGCATCAGCCCCAGCATTTT. Its protein product is CASSITTGSLHQPQHF.

V and J are TRBV4-3 and TRBJ2-7; 9 bases map to TRBD2. This CDR3 region has 17 residues. From germline, CDR1 is LGHNA and CDR2 YSLEER. V shed 3 bases and J 5 bases; nucleotides not matched to a gene: 14. CDR3 sequence (DNA): TGCGCCAGCAGCCAGGGGACTAGCCTCTCCAAGGGGGACGAGCAGTACTTC. It yields the protein CASSQGTSLSKGDEQYF.

The chain employs TRBV19 and TRBJ2-5; D is ambiguous. The end of the DNA fits TRBJ2-7 better, so the J call may be wrong. This CDR3 comprises 13 residues. The germline CDR1 and CDR2 sequences are LNHDA and SQIVND (reference sequence). CDR3 sequence (DNA): TGTGCCAGTAGTACCCCCTTCGCCTACGAGCAGTACTTC. Protein sequence: CASSTPFAYEQYF.

Concerning this clone itself: One end of the junction fails to match germline, which may point to a read error. CDR3 region: CASSYGNVGDRDLIF. CDR3 DNA: TGCGCCAGCAGCTATGGCAACGTAGGGGACAGGGACTTAATTTTC. The J gene is TRBJ2-7, the V gene TRBV5-1; 9 bases map to TRBD1. Germline CDR1 is SGHRS and CDR2 is YFSETQ. The CDR3 length is 15 residues.

The chain is built from TRBV7-3 and TRBJ2-5, with 9 bases fitting TRBD1. CDR1 and CDR2 (germline): SGHTA, FQGTGA. The J segment lost 3 bases and the V segment lost 4 bases, leaving 6 bases of the junction unmatched. The CDR3 runs 15 residues. The CDR3 reads CASSWDRETKETQYF. The CDR3 DNA reads TGTGCCAGCAGCTGGGACAGGGAGACGAAAGAGACCCAGTACTTC.

The CDR3 reads CASSLALSSGMGYNEQFF. The CDR3 nucleotides read TGCGCCAGCAGCTTGGCGTTGTCTAGCGGGATGGGATACAATGAGCAGTTCTTC. V is TRBV5-1 and J is TRBJ2-1, with 9 nucleotides matching TRBD2. The CDR3 is 18 residues long. Germline values: CDR1 SGHRS, CDR2 YFSETQ. Unmatched junction bases numbered 11, after V lost 0 bases and J lost 4 bases.

This clone was seen only a few times. V gene TRBV5-5 combines with J gene TRBJ2-1; 9 bases are shared with TRBD2. CDR1 and CDR2 from the germline V gene are SGHKS and YYEKEE (reference sequence). Germline trimming cut 4 bases from V and 2 bases from J; bases unmatched to any gene: 13. This CDR3 region has 18 residues. The CDR3 loop is CASSLWGGGRATYNEQFF. The CDR3 region has the DNA TGTGCCAGCAGCCTGTGGGGTGGCGGGAGGGCGACCTACAATGAGCAGTTCTTC. The whole variable domain, remainder taken from reference TRBV5-5 and TRBJ2-1, is DAGVTQSPTHLIKTRGQQVTLRCSPISGHKSVSWYQQVLGQGPQFIFQYYEKEERGRGNFPDRFSARQFPNYSSELNVNALLLGDSALYLCASSLWGGGRATYNEQFFGPGTRLTVL.

The chain has TRBV5-1 and TRBJ1-2; TRBD1 is a possible D gene (6 bases). Trimming left V 4 bases short and J 8 bases short, with 21 bases between. The CDR3 runs to 15 residues. CDR1 is SGHRS and CDR2 is YFSETQ in the germline V gene. This chain's CDR3 is CASSPYQPQGPGYTF. The DNA of the CDR3 is TGCGCCAGCAGCCCATACCAACCTCAGGGGCCGGGCTACACCTTC.

This chain connects TRBV4-3 to TRBJ2-2; 7 nucleotides line up with TRBD2. Trimming took 0 bases from V and 4 from J; bases not matched to a gene: 5. Germline-derived CDR1 and CDR2 are LGHNA and YSLEER. This CDR3 region has 16 residues. The CDR3 spells CASSQEGGPRTGELFF. The DNA for the CDR3 is TGCGCCAGCAGCCAAGAGGGAGGGCCTCGCACCGGGGAGCTGTTTTTT.

This rearrangement joins TRBV15 to TRBJ2-7; D not certain. The germline V gene has CDR1 LNHNV and CDR2 YYDKDF (reference sequence). The CDR3 is 13 amino acids. Between the trimmed V and J ends, which lost 4 bases and 2 bases, there was a span of 9 bases. The CDR3 region has the DNA TGTGCCACCAGCATTGACAAAGCCTACGAGCAGTACTTC. Translation gives CATSIDKAYEQYF.

The chain combines TRBV27 with TRBJ2-5, with TRBD2 identical over 8 bases. In germline, CDR1 is MNHEY, CDR2 SMNVEV (reference sequence). The CDR3 runs to 15 residues. V dropped 4 bases and J dropped 3; count of bases not matched to a gene: 7. The CDR3 DNA follows: TGTGCCAGCAGTTCCAGCGGGAGACGGGAAGAGACCCAGTACTTC. It is translated as CASSSSGRREETQYF.

The CDR3 region is CASSLGAGFDQPQHF. The CDR3 DNA reads as TGTGCCAGCAGCTTGGGGGCAGGGTTTGATCAGCCCCAGCATTTT. This sequence joins TRBV5-4 and TRBJ1-5; a possible D gene is TRBD1 (5 bases). This CDR3 has 15 residues. V dropped 0 bases and J dropped 5 bases, with 12 bases sitting between them. Looked up from germline, CDR1 is SGHNT and CDR2 is YYREEE (reference sequence).

V is TRBV6-6 and J is TRBJ2-7; no definite D call. Between the trimmed V and J ends, which lost 5 bases and 3 bases, there was a span of 8 bases. CDR3 length: 12 residues. From germline, CDR1 is MNHNY and CDR2 SVGAGI (reference sequence). This CDR3 reads CASSPPYYEQYF. Here the CDR3 DNA reads TGTGCCAGCAGTCCCCCGTACTACGAGCAGTACTTC.

The CDR3, as DNA: TGTGCCAGCAGTTACTCAGGGGACACCCCCTACGAGCAGTACTTC. Translation gives CASSYSGDTPYEQYF. The J gene is TRBJ2-7, the V gene TRBV6-5; D is possibly TRBD1 (6 bases). From germline, CDR1 is MNHEY and CDR2 SVGAGI. This CDR3 is built from 15 residues. V lost 0 bases and J 2 bases, leaving 11 bases between the germline ends.

The chain carries TRBV5-6 and TRBJ2-7; 14 bases agree with TRBD2. The junction had 3 bases not matched to a gene; V was cut back by 0 bases and J by 7 bases. Germline V gene lookup returns CDR1 SGHDT and CDR2 YYEEEE. This CDR3 is 15 amino acids long. The CDR3 sequence is CASSLGLAGGGEQYF. The CDR3 DNA sequence: TGTGCCAGCAGCTTGGGACTAGCGGGAGGGGGGGAGCAGTACTTC.

This chain uses TRBV7-2 with TRBJ1-1, with TRBD1 identical over 7 bases. Germline CDR1 and CDR2: SGHTA and FQGNSA. The V segment lost 5 bases and the J segment 5 bases; nucleotides outside the gene matches: 8. The CDR3 is made up of 14 amino acids. The CDR3 is CASSLRQGRTEAFF. The CDR3 bases are TGTGCCAGCAGCCTAAGACAGGGAAGGACTGAAGCTTTCTTT.

This chain joins TRBV2 and TRBJ2-2; 13 bases are shared with TRBD2. Trimming cost V 6 bases and J 5 bases; bases outside gene matches: 3. CDR1 and CDR2 from the germline V gene are SNHLY and FYNNEI. The CDR3 loop spans 15 amino acids. The chain's CDR3 is CASSGLAGDTGELFF. As DNA, the CDR3 is TGTGCCAGCAGCGGACTAGCGGGAGATACCGGGGAGCTGTTTTTT.

This chain connects TRBV4-2 to TRBJ1-3; the match to TRBD1 covers 7 bases. V was clipped by 0 bases and J by 3 bases; unmatched bases: 8. This CDR3 region has 17 residues. Germline assignment: CDR1 LGHNA and CDR2 YNFKEQ. The CDR3 reads CASSQDGTGDRGNTIYF. The CDR3 region has the DNA TGTGCCAGCAGCCAAGATGGTACAGGGGACCGTGGAAACACCATATATTTT.

The chain links TRBV5-1 to TRBJ2-1, with TRBD1 matching 9 bases. Germline assignment: CDR1 SGHRS and CDR2 YFSETQ. CDR3 length: 15 residues. The trim removed 5 bases at V and 4 bases at J, leaving 7 bases unmatched. The CDR3: CASRRAGTGYNEQFF. CDR3 in DNA: TGCGCCAGCAGGCGCGCCGGGACAGGGTACAATGAGCAGTTCTTC.

This chain connects TRBV19 to TRBJ1-3; D remains ambiguous. Trimming cost V 5 bases and J 4 bases, with 18 bases left between them. The CDR3 contains 16 residues. CDR1 and CDR2 from the germline V gene are LNHDA and SQIVND (reference sequence). CDR3 residues: CASSLAGPSSGNTIYF. The CDR3 coding sequence is TGTGCCAGTAGTTTGGCGGGCCCATCATCCGGAAACACCATATATTTT.

The gene calls are TRBV4-1 and TRBJ1-1; 9 bases align to TRBD1. The CDR3 contains 15 residues. Germline loops: CDR1 MGHRA, CDR2 YSYEKL. The J segment lost 3 bases and the V segment lost 4 bases, leaving 6 bases of the junction unmatched. The CDR3 protein is CASSPRQGGDTEAFF. The CDR3 region has the DNA TGCGCCAGCAGCCCTCGACAGGGGGGGGACACTGAAGCTTTCTTT.

The CDR3 region is CASSIGGTRVGGQFF. The CDR3 DNA sequence: TGTGCCAGTAGTATCGGTGGGACTAGGGTTGGGGGGCAGTTCTTC. The chain couples TRBV19 to TRBJ2-1; 8 bases line up with TRBD2. The CDR3 length is 15 residues. V dropped 3 bases and J dropped 12; count of bases not matched to a gene: 13. Germline V gene lookup returns CDR1 LNHDA and CDR2 SQIVND (reference sequence).

The chain uses TRBV11-2 and TRBJ1-2, with D uncertain. The length of the CDR3 is 12 residues. Trimming left V 5 bases short and J 0 bases short, with 4 bases between. Per germline, CDR1 SGHAT and CDR2 FQNNGV. The DNA for the CDR3 is TGTGCCAGCAGCCCCGCTAACTATGGCTACACCTTC. The encoded protein is CASSPANYGYTF.

This sequence joins TRBV7-8 and TRBJ2-7; D possibly corresponds to TRBD1 (5 bases). CDR1 is SGHVS and CDR2 is FQNEAQ in the germline V gene. The V gene lost 2 bases and the J gene lost 3 bases, with 14 bases spanning the gap. The CDR3 spans 15 residues. CDR3 in DNA: TGTGCCAGCAGCTTAAGCAACACAGGCTTCTACGAGCAGTACTTC. Protein sequence: CASSLSNTGFYEQYF.

The DNA for the CDR3 is TGTGCCAGCAGTTACGCCCTAGCGGGCACAGATACGCAGTATTTT. This translates into CASSYALAGTDTQYF. The rearrangement uses TRBV6-5 and TRBJ2-3; 7 positions match TRBD2. The germline gives CDR1 MNHEY, CDR2 SVGAGI. The CDR3 contains 15 residues. Trimming took 2 bases from V and 1 from J; bases not matched to a gene: 3.

The chain employs TRBV7-2 and TRBJ2-7; 9 nucleotides match TRBD2. Germline loops: CDR1 SGHTA, CDR2 FQGNSA. Germline trimming cut 5 bases from V and 0 bases from J; bases unmatched to any gene: 14. The CDR3 has 18 residues. CDR3 protein: CASSLTPQLAGSSYEQYF. The CDR3 bases are TGTGCCAGCAGCCTTACCCCCCAACTAGCGGGTTCCTCCTACGAGCAGTACTTC.

The table lists this clone with a few counts. This chain uses TRBV5-1 with TRBJ2-1, with TRBD2 matching 13 bases. Germline lookup yields CDR1 SGHRS and CDR2 YFSETQ. V dropped 2 bases and J dropped 9; count of bases not matched to a gene: 8. The CDR3 is made up of 16 amino acids. CDR3 nucleotide sequence: TGCGCCAGCAGCTTAGCCGGGACTAGCGGGATTCGTGAGCAGTTCTTC. Residues: CASSLAGTSGIREQFF.

The CDR3 spells CASSQEIAEAYEQYF. The CDR3 nucleotides read TGTGCCAGCAGCCAAGAAATAGCGGAGGCCTACGAGCAGTACTTC. The chain combines TRBV4-2 with TRBJ2-7, with D tentatively TRBD2 (6 bases). V shed 0 bases and J shed 2 bases, with 11 bases lying between them. The CDR3 consists of 15 residues. Germline V gives CDR1 LGHNA, CDR2 YNFKEQ.

CDR3 region: CASSGTSGSKYEQYF. CDR3 coding DNA: TGCGCCAGCAGCGGGACTAGCGGGAGCAAGTACGAGCAGTACTTC. The chain couples TRBV5-1 to TRBJ2-7; 14 nucleotides line up with TRBD2. With 4 bases clipped from V and 4 bases from J, the junction kept 4 bases outside the gene matches. Germline V gene sequence: CDR1 SGHRS, CDR2 YFSETQ. The CDR3 length is 15 residues.